The 3 T cell receptor beta chains below all came from one sample that was sequenced in a study of early T cells in non-severe SARS-CoV-2 infection. TCRdb redid the calling of the 5' RACE reads with MiXCR, one entry per CDR3 protein. The sample shows about 44,000 distinct CDR3 sequences, about 23% of them seen only once. The sequences come from whole blood, collected at baseline. These receptors were collected from an adult who was a healthcare worker with PCR-confirmed SARS-CoV-2 infection or an uninfected control (not recorded which).

The CDR3 sequence is CASSSGLYQPQHF. The CDR3 region has the DNA TGTGCCAGCAGCTCGGGACTTTATCAGCCCCAGCATTTT. This chain connects TRBV7-9 to TRBJ1-5; TRBD1 might be the D (5 bases). CDR1 and CDR2 (germline): SEHNR, FQNEAQ (reference sequence). The CDR3 extends over 13 amino acids. Between the trimmed V and J ends, which lost 4 bases and 5 bases, there was a span of 9 bases.

In its sample, this clonotype was seen a few times. The V and J genes are TRBV7-9 and TRBJ1-2; TRBD1 agrees at 11 bases. The CDR3 spans 15 residues. Losses at the gene ends were 4 bases for V and 5 bases for J; bases not matched to a gene: 6. Germline V gives CDR1 SEHNR, CDR2 FQNEAQ (reference sequence). CDR3 region: CASSSSGQGAYGYTF. CDR3 DNA: TGTGCCAGCAGCTCATCCGGACAGGGGGCATATGGCTACACCTTC.

This rearrangement joins TRBV6-6 to TRBJ1-1, with a weak D call TRBD1 (5 bases). From germline, CDR1 is MNHNY and CDR2 SVGAGI (reference sequence). V was shortened by 5 bases and J by 11 bases, with 12 bases between the two germline ends. This CDR3 has 11 residues. This CDR3 reads CASSTTALAFF. Written as DNA, the CDR3 is TGTGCCAGCAGTACGACAGCTCTCGCTTTCTTT.